The clone carrying this T cell receptor (beta chain) was counted between two and nine times. The antigen is unknown. The data derive from a study of CD8 T cells in ankylosing spondylitis. Study conclusions and caveats: Blood from ankylosing spondylitis patients appeared to carry a characteristic roughly 8-variant TCR beta motif. The clones that were linked to disease were reported to be significantly enriched in matched synovial fluid samples from ankylosing spondylitis patients.

Trimming cost V 3 bases and J 5 bases, with 5 bases left between them. This CDR3 has 12 residues. CDR1 and CDR2 from the germline V gene are MNHEY and SVGEGT. By quantitative 5'-RACE with molecular barcodes, the TCR beta libraries were made. TCRdb re-called the 5' RACE reads through MiXCR, storing one row per CDR3 protein. Seen here are about 230,000 distinct CDR3 sequences, roughly 8.2% observed once, and the top ten hold approximately 4.8%. The source is a female donor with ankylosing spondylitis or in good health (not recorded which). Sequenced: blood, either unsorted or a sorted T cell fraction (not recorded which). The chain links TRBV6-2 or TRBV6-3 to TRBJ1-5; no clear D gene. The DNA of the CDR3 is TGTGCCAGCAGTTATCCTTATCAGCCCCAGCATTTT. As protein: CASSYPYQPQHF.